These 10 T cell receptor beta chains originate from one sample sequenced in a study of monozygotic twins with inflammatory bowel disease. Reanalyzing the 5' RACE reads, TCRdb keeps one entry per CDR3 protein, without DNA. The sample has approximately 400,000 distinct CDR3 sequences; the top ten hold 2% to 3%. Sequenced sample: blood. These receptors originate from a human donor with ulcerative colitis or Crohn's disease, or a healthy co-twin of an affected twin (not recorded which).

The V gene is TRBV7-2, the J gene TRBJ1-2. CDR3 length equals 13 residues. Germline CDR1 is SGHTA and CDR2 is FQGNSA. The CDR3 sequence: CASSLAGGGGYTF.

This rearrangement joins TRBV7-9 to TRBJ2-7. This CDR3 contains 12 residues. Germline V CDR1 and CDR2: SEHNR, FQNEAQ (reference sequence). CDR3 loop: CASSSPRLEQYF.

The chain combines TRBV30 with TRBJ2-7. Germline-derived CDR1 and CDR2 are GTSNPN and SVGIG (reference sequence). CDR3 length: 14 residues. This CDR3 reads CAWSPDRGSYEQYF.

The genes are TRBV4-3 and TRBJ2-1; TCRdb's D gene call, TRBD2, goes unchecked for lack of DNA. The CDR3 has 15 residues. Germline V gene sequence: CDR1 LGHNA, CDR2 YSLEER. Here the CDR3 reads CASSLSGASPGEQFF.

The rearrangement links TRBV4-1 to TRBJ2-1; TCRdb proposes TRBD2, but this gene call is untestable without DNA. The germline gives CDR1 MGHRA, CDR2 YSYEKL. This CDR3 contains 17 residues. This CDR3 is CASSQEGGLAGANEQFF.

V and J are TRBV5-1 and TRBJ2-5; TCRdb's D call of TRBD1 is untestable without DNA. Germline CDR1 is SGHRS and CDR2 is YFSETQ. The CDR3 covers 15 residues. The CDR3 spells CASSLSHRVLETQYF.

The rearrangement uses TRBV5-4 and TRBJ2-2; TCRdb selects TRBD1, and the lack of DNA leaves this call unchecked. The V gene's germline CDR1 is SGHNT and CDR2 YYREEE (reference sequence). There are 14 residues in the CDR3. The CDR3 is CASRTGSNTGELFF.

The V call is TRBV6-2 or TRBV6-3, the J call TRBJ1-2; TCRdb selects TRBD1, and the lack of DNA leaves this call unchecked. Germline V lookup: CDR1 MNHEY, CDR2 SVGEGT. CDR3 length: 13 amino acids. The CDR3 here is CASSETVLYGYTF.

The chain recombines TRBV5-1 with TRBJ2-1; checking the TCRdb D call of TRBD1 is not possible without DNA. CDR3 length: 16 amino acids. CDR1 is SGHRS, CDR2 YFSETQ, per germline. CDR3 amino acids: CASSANSGGANNEQFF.

Here the CDR3 reads CSAVSLGEQYF. The rearrangement joins TRBV20-1 to TRBJ2-7. There are 11 residues in the CDR3. The germline gives CDR1 DFQATT, CDR2 SNEGSKA (reference sequence).